One and the same sample provided the 28 T cell receptor beta chains below, sequenced in a study of glioma-infiltrating T cells after dendritic cell vaccination. Data came from immunoSEQ multiplex PCR; TCRdb stores just in-frame clones and leaves some out. Among about 82,000 clones listed, 70% to 90% were seen once. The sample in question was blood, obtained before dendritic cell vaccination. The receptors were gathered from a human donor with glioblastoma.

This sequence joins TRBV2 and TRBJ2-3; 10 bases map to TRBD2. The germline CDR1 and CDR2 sequences are SNHLY and FYNNEI. J gave up 5 bases and V 6 bases, and 5 bases lay outside the gene matches. There are 14 residues in the CDR3. DNA of the CDR3: TGTGCCAGCAGACGGACTAGCGGAGTAGATACGCAGTATTTT. This gives the protein CASRRTSGVDTQYF.

The J gene is TRBJ2-7, the V gene TRBV4-1, with 9 bases fitting TRBD1. This CDR3 has 17 amino acids. Trimming removed 3 bases from V and 0 bases from J; junction bases left unmatched: 9. Germline assignment: CDR1 MGHRA and CDR2 YSYEKL. CDR3 in DNA: TGCGCCAGCAGCCAGGAAGGGGGGACAGGGAGCTCCTACGAGCAGTACTTC. As protein: CASSQEGGTGSSYEQYF.

The rearrangement uses TRBV19 and TRBJ2-1; TRBD2 matches 8 bases. J gave up 6 bases and V 7 bases, and 8 bases lay outside the gene matches. Looked up from germline, CDR1 is LNHDA and CDR2 is SQIVND (reference sequence). This CDR3 contains 14 residues. CDR3 DNA sequence: TGTGCCAGTACGAAGGCGGGAGGCATCAATGAGCAGTTCTTC. This encodes CASTKAGGINEQFF.

The chain carries TRBV19 and TRBJ2-5, with D unresolved. Matching the DNA end better, TRBJ2-7 makes the J call doubtful. CDR3 size: 13 residues. Germline lookup yields CDR1 LNHDA and CDR2 SQIVND (reference sequence). DNA of the CDR3: TGTGCCAGACCGGTGGTAAGCTCCTACGAGCAGTACTTC. It specifies CARPVVSSYEQYF.

This clone is a singleton in its sample. The chain couples TRBV5-1 to TRBJ1-2; D is unclear. CDR1 is SGHRS and CDR2 is YFSETQ in the germline V gene. Deletions cut 4 bases from V and 0 bases from J, with 10 bases between. This CDR3 is 14 amino acids long. CDR3 protein: CASSGLSANYGYTF. As DNA, the CDR3 is TGCGCCAGCAGCGGATTAAGCGCTAACTATGGCTACACCTTC.

The CDR3: CAISEFGQVDTEAFF. CDR3 in DNA: TGTGCCATCAGTGAGTTCGGACAGGTAGACACTGAAGCTTTCTTT. The chain joins TRBV10-3 to TRBJ1-1, with 7 bases identical to TRBD1. J lost 3 bases, V lost 1 base, and 5 bases had no gene match. This CDR3 has 15 amino acids. Germline V gene sequence: CDR1 ENHRY, CDR2 SYGVKD.

V gene TRBV7-3 combines with J gene TRBJ2-3; D is unclear. This CDR3 has 16 amino acids. Trimming shortened V by 4 bases and J by 5 bases, and 19 bases separated the two germline ends. Germline V lookup: CDR1 SGHTA, CDR2 FQGTGA. As DNA, the CDR3 is TGTGCCAGCAGCTCGCTCCCCCTAGTGACCGGAGATACGCAGTATTTT. This encodes CASSSLPLVTGDTQYF.

The chain has TRBV5-4 and TRBJ1-2; maybe TRBD1 (6 bases). The CDR3 is made up of 13 amino acids. The germline V gene encodes CDR1 SGHNT and CDR2 YYREEE (reference sequence). The germline V and J ends were trimmed by 4 bases and 5 bases, with 12 bases remaining between them. The CDR3 protein is CASSQRTVYGYTF. The CDR3 bases are TGTGCCAGCAGCCAAAGGACAGTTTATGGCTACACCTTC.

In its sample, this clone was seen a few times. This chain uses TRBV4-1 with TRBJ2-1, with a possible D match to TRBD1 (6 bases). Trimming took off 3 bases at V and 8 bases at J, with 26 bases between the two ends. Germline V gene data show CDR1 as MGHRA and CDR2 as YSYEKL. The CDR3 consists of 18 residues. This CDR3 reads CASSQRSPTTGPPHEQFF. CDR3 nucleotide sequence: TGCGCCAGCAGCCAGAGAAGTCCAACGACAGGCCCCCCGCATGAGCAGTTCTTC.

The chain employs TRBV6-6 and TRBJ2-1, with a weak D call TRBD2 (7 bases). The CDR3 contains 15 residues. From germline, CDR1 is MNHNY and CDR2 SVGAGI (reference sequence). Trimming removed 8 bases at V and 5 bases at J, with 19 bases between. CDR3 sequence reads: CASLLEGGGHNEQFF. The CDR3 DNA sequence: TGTGCCAGCCTGTTGGAGGGGGGGGGTCACAATGAGCAGTTCTTC.

This chain joins TRBV19 and TRBJ2-4, with D tentatively TRBD2 (6 bases). V was shortened by 0 bases and J by 9 bases, with 15 bases between the two germline ends. The germline CDR1 and CDR2 sequences are LNHDA and SQIVND (reference sequence). This CDR3 region has 15 residues. The CDR3 coding sequence is TGTGCCAGTAGTATAGATCGGCGGCGGGGCGTCATTCAGTACTTC. This encodes CASSIDRRRGVIQYF.

Comments on this clone: Additional DNA sequences in this sample encode the identical CDR3. The chain joins TRBV6-1 to TRBJ1-6; possible D gene TRBD1, 6 bases. Germline lookup yields CDR1 MNHNS and CDR2 SASEGT. This CDR3 is built from 15 residues. The V end was cut by 10 bases, the J end by 6 bases, with 19 bases between. CDR3 region: CAIEQGTYFNSPLHF. The CDR3, as DNA: TGTGCCATCGAACAGGGAACGTACTTTAATTCACCCCTCCACTTT.

V gene TRBV27 combines with J gene TRBJ2-7; TRBD2 aligns across 10 bases. This CDR3 spans 15 amino acids. The V segment lost 5 bases and the J segment 7 bases; nucleotides outside the gene matches: 11. CDR1 is MNHEY and CDR2 is SMNVEV in the germline V gene (reference sequence). CDR3 amino acids: CASSPRSGTSVEQYF. CDR3 DNA: TGTGCCAGCAGTCCCCGATCCGGGACTAGCGTTGAGCAGTACTTC.

This clone was observed a single time. V is TRBV2 and J is TRBJ1-5, with 8 bases matching TRBD1. The CDR3 has 15 amino acids. The trim removed 4 bases at V and 4 bases at J, leaving 6 bases unmatched. Germline V lookup: CDR1 SNHLY, CDR2 FYNNEI. The CDR3 DNA is TGTGCCAGCAGTGCCCTTAGACAGGGGAATCAGCCCCAGCATTTT. This sequence encodes CASSALRQGNQPQHF.

The rearrangement joins TRBV7-9 to TRBJ2-5; 10 nucleotides agree with TRBD2. The CDR3 runs 17 residues. CDR1 is SEHNR, CDR2 FQNEAQ, per germline (reference sequence). The ends lost 3 bases at V and 1 base at J; junction bases unmatched: 8. For the CDR3, the DNA is TGTGCCAGCAGCTTTAGCTACGTAGCGGGGGGCCAAGAGACCCAGTACTTC. This sequence encodes CASSFSYVAGGQETQYF. Together with reference TRBV7-9 and TRBJ2-5, the CDR3 gives the full variable domain: DTGVSQNPRHKITKRGQNVTFRCDPISEHNRLYWYRQTLGQGPEFLTYFQNEAQLEKSRLLSDRFSAERPKGSFSTLEIQRTEQGDSAMYLCASSFSYVAGGQETQYFGPGTRLLVL.

This chain uses TRBV18 with TRBJ2-7; TRBD1 aligns across 7 bases. CDR1 and CDR2 from the germline V gene are KGHSH and LQKENI. This CDR3 contains 16 residues. Trimming at V came to 4 bases and at J to 7 bases, leaving 16 bases not matched to a gene. CDR3 region: CASSLPGAGGLFEQYF. The CDR3 bases are TGTGCCAGCTCACTCCCAGGAGCAGGGGGTCTGTTTGAGCAGTACTTC.

This chain uses TRBV4-2 with TRBJ1-1, with D hard to call. Germline CDR1 is LGHNA and CDR2 is YNFKEQ. Trimming took off 0 bases at V and 0 bases at J, with 14 bases between the two ends. This CDR3 has 17 amino acids. In DNA, the CDR3 is TGTGCCAGCAGCCAAGATCGATGGGAGGGCGTGAACACTGAAGCTTTCTTT. Translated, it gives CASSQDRWEGVNTEAFF.

This clone appeared once. The V and J genes are TRBV7-9 and TRBJ2-7; D is unresolved. V lost 3 bases and J lost 5, with 11 bases in between. The CDR3 length is 13 residues. Germline V gene sequence: CDR1 SEHNR, CDR2 FQNEAQ (reference sequence). The CDR3 DNA is TGTGCCAGCAGCTTGGCCTCCCCCAACGAGCAGTACTTC. Encoded protein: CASSLASPNEQYF.

The CDR3 sequence is CASRRENYGYTF. Here the CDR3 DNA reads TGTGCCAGCCGTAGAGAGAACTATGGCTACACCTTC. This rearrangement joins TRBV27 to TRBJ1-2, with unresolved D. V lost 8 bases and J lost 2, with 9 bases in between. Germline CDR1 and CDR2: MNHEY and SMNVEV (reference sequence). CDR3 size: 12 residues.

CDR3 protein: CASSGGAYGYTF. The DNA for the CDR3 is TGTGCCAGCTCAGGCGGGGCTTATGGCTACACCTTC. The J gene is TRBJ1-2, the V gene TRBV18; perhaps TRBD1 as D (5 bases). Trimming pared 5 bases from V and 5 bases from J, leaving 9 bases between. Germline assignment: CDR1 KGHSH and CDR2 LQKENI. The CDR3 has 12 residues.

The chain links TRBV27 to TRBJ1-1; D call uncertain. Trimming left V 5 bases short and J 1 base short, with 11 bases between. Germline CDR1 and CDR2: MNHEY and SMNVEV (reference sequence). This CDR3 region has 14 residues. The CDR3 sequence is CASSPRPGNTEAFF. CDR3 nucleotides: TGTGCCAGCAGTCCTCGCCCCGGGAACACTGAAGCTTTCTTT.

The gene calls are TRBV5-4 and TRBJ2-5, with D possibly TRBD2 on 6 matching bases. V was clipped by 5 bases and J by 4 bases, with 12 bases between them. The CDR3 runs 13 residues. Germline values: CDR1 SGHNT, CDR2 YYREEE (reference sequence). The CDR3 sequence: CASRGGERETQYF. The CDR3 bases are TGTGCCAGCAGGGGGGGAGAAAGAGAGACCCAGTACTTC.

The chain combines TRBV10-3 with TRBJ1-2, with D perhaps matching TRBD1 (5 bases). The CDR3 consists of 13 residues. Germline values: CDR1 ENHRY, CDR2 SYGVKD. Trimming shortened V by 0 bases and J by 5 bases, and 7 bases separated the two germline ends. CDR3 region: CAISESGLYGYTF. The CDR3 DNA reads TGTGCCATCAGTGAGTCGGGACTGTATGGCTACACCTTC.

This clone was seen only once. The chain uses TRBV7-2 and TRBJ2-1, with 9 nucleotides matching TRBD2. The CDR3 has 16 residues. Germline assignment: CDR1 SGHTA and CDR2 FQGNSA. The junction had 7 bases not matched to a gene; V was cut back by 0 bases and J by 7 bases. The CDR3 bases are TGTGCCAGCAGCTTAGCCGGGGCGGGGGGGCGGAATGAGCAGTTCTTC. Translating it yields CASSLAGAGGRNEQFF.

This CDR3 is CASSYRTSGSSYNEQFF. As DNA, the CDR3 is TGTGCCAGCAGCTATAGGACTAGCGGGAGCTCCTACAATGAGCAGTTCTTC. The chain has TRBV7-6 and TRBJ2-1; 13 nucleotides match TRBD2. Per germline, CDR1 SGHVS and CDR2 FNYEAQ. This CDR3 spans 17 amino acids. The V gene end was trimmed by 4 bases and the J gene end by 0 bases; junction bases not matched to a gene: 3.

The chain couples TRBV5-1 to TRBJ2-1, with 8 bases that match TRBD1. The CDR3 totals 14 residues. V lost 2 bases to trimming and J lost 6 bases; unmatched junction nucleotides: 4. Germline values: CDR1 SGHRS, CDR2 YFSETQ. The CDR3 protein is CASSLQGGPNEQFF. The DNA of the CDR3 is TGCGCCAGCAGCTTACAGGGGGGCCCCAATGAGCAGTTCTTC.

The chain carries TRBV28 and TRBJ1-2, with D possibly TRBD1 on 5 matching bases. The CDR3 is made up of 14 amino acids. Germline V CDR1 and CDR2: MDHEN, SYDVKM. V lost 3 bases and J lost 8, with 16 bases in between. CDR3 residues: CASSFSGNRGGYTF. The CDR3 DNA is TGTGCCAGCAGTTTTTCGGGGAACCGGGGGGGCTACACCTTC.

This clone has just one count. The chain combines TRBV19 with TRBJ2-3; a weak D match, TRBD2 (5 bases). V lost 4 bases to trimming and J lost 5 bases, with 13 bases between them. This CDR3 is 14 amino acids long. CDR1 and CDR2 (germline): LNHDA, SQIVND (reference sequence). This CDR3 reads CASSTPSRGDTQYF. CDR3 in DNA: TGTGCCAGTAGTACCCCCTCCCGGGGAGATACGCAGTATTTT.